This entry lists 24 T cell receptor beta chains sequenced from one sample in a study of shared clonotypes between healthy human individuals (dated by TCRdb to 2018 to 2020). Libraries were built with the immunoSEQ multiplex PCR assay. The immuneACCESS repertoire file appears here via TCRdb, limited to in-frame rearrangements. These files lack a portion of the clones; in checked studies, under half of the deficit traces to unresolved V genes, and the cause of the others is not known. For this sample there are roughly 1.4 million clones; less than 99% appear just once. Under 0.45% of the sample goes to the ten largest clones. The sample consisted of naive CD4+ T cells sorted from blood. In the paper's terms, the cell subset or site label means: CD45RA+ positively selected. Source of these receptors: a man aged 30 to 45 in good health.

In nucleotides, the CDR3 is TGTGCCAGCAGCGTAGAGGGGGAGCGCTCCTACAATGAGCAGTTCTTC. Protein sequence: CASSVEGERSYNEQFF. The chain links TRBV9 to TRBJ2-1, with D possibly TRBD1 on 6 matching bases. Trimming took off 0 bases at V and 0 bases at J, with 10 bases between the two ends. The germline V gene has CDR1 SGDLS and CDR2 YYNGEE. The CDR3 has 16 residues.

The chain has TRBV5-1 and TRBJ2-7; D is uncertain. The CDR3 has 13 amino acids. Trimming removed 0 bases from V and 9 bases from J, with 13 bases in between. Germline V gene sequence: CDR1 SGHRS, CDR2 YFSETQ. The CDR3 here is CASSLAGLERQYF. CDR3 DNA sequence: TGCGCCAGCAGCTTGGCTGGGCTTGAGCGGCAGTACTTC.

V is TRBV18 and J is TRBJ2-4; 7 bases align to TRBD1. Germline CDR1 is KGHSH and CDR2 is LQKENI. The V and J ends lost 3 bases and 6 bases, in that order; junction bases with no gene match: 8. The CDR3 has 15 residues. The CDR3 region is CASSPGQWAGNIQYF. Written as DNA, the CDR3 is TGTGCCAGCTCACCGGGACAGTGGGCAGGAAACATTCAGTACTTC.

The chain uses TRBV7-3 and TRBJ2-1, with TRBD2 matching 8 bases. The V and J ends lost 6 bases and 3 bases, in that order; junction bases with no gene match: 10. This CDR3 is built from 16 residues. Germline V lookup: CDR1 SGHTA, CDR2 FQGTGA. CDR3 DNA: TGTGCCAGCAGGCCTTTAGCGGGAATAATCTACAATGAGCAGTTCTTC. Protein product: CASRPLAGIIYNEQFF.

The chain employs TRBV29-1 and TRBJ2-7; either TRBD1 or TRBD2 may fit D (5 bases each). V was shortened by 5 bases and J by 2 bases, with 10 bases between the two germline ends. CDR1 is SQVTM and CDR2 is ANQGSEA in the germline V gene. The CDR3 totals 12 residues. The DNA for the CDR3 is TGCAGCGTTTTTTTGGGGGCCTACGAGCAGTACTTC. Protein product: CSVFLGAYEQYF.

The CDR3 loop is CASSYRTGPMNTEAFF. The CDR3 nucleotides read TGTGCCAGCAGCTACCGGACAGGGCCCATGAACACTGAAGCTTTCTTT. This sequence joins TRBV7-6 and TRBJ1-1; 8 bases line up with TRBD1. V lost 4 bases, J lost 0 bases, and 7 bases stayed unmatched. The CDR3 loop spans 16 amino acids. Germline CDR1 is SGHVS and CDR2 is FNYEAQ. The full variable domain, its missing parts supplied by reference TRBV7-6 and TRBJ1-1, is GAGVSQSPRYKVTKRGQDVALRCDPISGHVSLYWYRQALGQGPEFLTYFNYEAQQDKSGLPNDRFSAERPEGSISTLTIQRTEQRDSAMYRCASSYRTGPMNTEAFFGQGTRLTVV.

This clone was seen only once. The genes are TRBV11-2 and TRBJ2-5; tentative D call: TRBD1 (6 bases). Germline CDR1 SGHAT, CDR2 FQNNGV. Trimming removed 5 bases from V and 2 bases from J, with 12 bases in between. CDR3 length: 14 amino acids. The CDR3 protein is CASSHRGLQETQYF. The CDR3 region has the DNA TGTGCCAGCAGCCATAGGGGGTTACAAGAGACCCAGTACTTC.

The chain employs TRBV27 and TRBJ2-1; the D gene is possibly TRBD1 (6 bases). Germline V gene lookup returns CDR1 MNHEY and CDR2 SMNVEV (reference sequence). This CDR3 contains 19 residues. V lost 2 bases and J 4 bases, leaving 24 bases between the germline ends. The CDR3, as DNA: TGTGCCAGCAGTTTAAGAGTTCGGCCCGGCCAGGGGTTTTACAATGAGCAGTTCTTC. Amino acids: CASSLRVRPGQGFYNEQFF.

The chain joins TRBV18 to TRBJ2-7; D not certain. Germline V gives CDR1 KGHSH, CDR2 LQKENI. The CDR3 has 12 amino acids. Trimming stripped 2 bases from V and 2 bases from J, with 4 bases between. As DNA, the CDR3 is TGTGCCAGCTCACCATTCCCCTACGAGCAGTACTTC. It yields the protein CASSPFPYEQYF.

The genes are TRBV11-2 and TRBJ2-5; D unresolved. This CDR3 region has 15 residues. Germline V gene data show CDR1 as SGHAT and CDR2 as FQNNGV. V was cut by 0 bases and J by 4 bases, with 12 bases left in between. CDR3 sequence: CASSLDPPTRETQYF. CDR3 bases: TGTGCCAGCAGCTTAGATCCCCCCACGCGAGAGACCCAGTACTTC.

The V and J genes are TRBV19 and TRBJ1-5; D not resolved. This CDR3 has 12 residues. Germline assignment: CDR1 LNHDA and CDR2 SQIVND (reference sequence). V lost 10 bases and J 7 bases, leaving 14 bases between the germline ends. For the CDR3, the DNA is TGTGCCACTAGGGAGGGTCCCCAGCCCCAGCATTTT. Protein sequence: CATREGPQPQHF.

The chain joins TRBV18 to TRBJ2-5; 13 bases agree with TRBD2. Germline CDR1 is KGHSH and CDR2 is LQKENI. V lost 4 bases to trimming and J lost 5 bases; unmatched junction nucleotides: 10. There are 17 residues in the CDR3. The CDR3 sequence: CASSLFTSGREKETQYF. The CDR3 DNA reads as TGTGCCAGCTCACTGTTCACTAGCGGGAGGGAGAAGGAGACCCAGTACTTC.

As to this clone: Other DNA sequences from this sample encode an identical CDR3 as well. J is TRBJ2-7 and V is TRBV10-3, with 7 bases fitting TRBD2. Trimming removed 1 base from V and 2 bases from J; junction bases left unmatched: 2. The CDR3 has 14 amino acids. Germline CDR1 reads ENHRY; CDR2 reads SYGVKD. CDR3 nucleotide sequence: TGTGCCATCAGTGAGTTGGCGGGGGCCTACGAGCAGTACTTC. This codes for CAISELAGAYEQYF.

This clone was detected once. As DNA, the CDR3 is TGTGCCAGCAGCTTAGGACCCCCGTCGGCGGGAGGGTCCTACGAGCAGTACTTC. It is translated as CASSLGPPSAGGSYEQYF. The chain is built from TRBV7-2 and TRBJ2-7; 9 bases are shared with TRBD2. The CDR3 is 18 residues long. Germline assignment: CDR1 SGHTA and CDR2 FQGNSA. Trimming removed 1 base from V and 1 base from J; junction bases left unmatched: 11.

The rearrangement links TRBV27 to TRBJ1-2, with D possibly TRBD1 on 6 matching bases. The CDR3 sequence is 13 residues long. V lost 1 base and J 7 bases, leaving 10 bases between the germline ends. Germline CDR1 reads MNHEY; CDR2 reads SMNVEV (reference sequence). For the CDR3, the DNA is TGTGCCAGCAGTTTATTTGCCAGGGGTGGCTACACCTTC. Encoded protein: CASSLFARGGYTF.

This clone was recorded once. The rearrangement links TRBV10-2 to TRBJ2-4; D is possibly TRBD1 or TRBD2 (5 bases each). Trimming shortened V by 0 bases and J by 0 bases, and 9 bases separated the two germline ends. CDR3 length: 16 residues. Germline assignment: CDR1 WSHSY and CDR2 SAAADI. CDR3 nucleotides: TGCGCCAGCAGTGAGTCAGGGGAGATAGCCAAAAACATTCAGTACTTC. It codes for CASSESGEIAKNIQYF.

The gene calls are TRBV5-5 and TRBJ2-3; 14 bases agree with TRBD2. The germline V gene encodes CDR1 SGHKS and CDR2 YYEKEE (reference sequence). V shed 0 bases, J shed 3 bases, and the junction held 9 bases outside the gene matches. This CDR3 spans 19 amino acids. CDR3 loop: CASSLAPGTSGRITDTQYF. The CDR3 DNA follows: TGTGCCAGCAGCTTGGCCCCCGGGACTAGCGGGAGAATAACAGATACGCAGTATTTT. The entire variable domain, with the rest obtained from reference TRBV5-5 and TRBJ2-3, is as follows: DAGVTQSPTHLIKTRGQQVTLRCSPISGHKSVSWYQQVLGQGPQFIFQYYEKEERGRGNFPDRFSARQFPNYSSELNVNALLLGDSALYLCASSLAPGTSGRITDTQYFGPGTRLTVL.

This clone has just one count. This same CDR3 is encoded by further DNA sequences in the sample. The rearrangement joins TRBV5-6 to TRBJ1-2, with a possible D match to TRBD1 (5 bases). The V end lost 4 bases, the J end lost 4 bases, and 11 bases lay between the germline ends. CDR3 size: 13 residues. The V gene's germline CDR1 is SGHDT and CDR2 YYEEEE. The CDR3 nucleotides read TGTGCCAGCAGCCCGACGGGGCCCTATGGCTACACCTTC. Its protein product is CASSPTGPYGYTF.

This sequence joins TRBV18 and TRBJ2-7; possibly TRBD1 or TRBD2 for D (5 bases each). V dropped 2 bases and J dropped 1 base, with 12 bases sitting between them. From germline, CDR1 is KGHSH and CDR2 LQKENI. The CDR3 runs to 15 residues. The CDR3 loop is CASSPKGRLSYEQYF. The CDR3 DNA follows: TGTGCCAGCTCACCAAAGGGACGTTTATCCTACGAGCAGTACTTC. The entire variable domain, with the rest obtained from reference TRBV18 and TRBJ2-7, is as follows: NAGVMQNPRHLVRRRGQEARLRCSPMKGHSHVYWYRQLPEEGLKFMVYLQKENIIDESGMPKERFSAEFPKEGPSILRIQQVVRGDSAAYFCASSPKGRLSYEQYFGPGTRLTVT.

V and J are TRBV11-2 and TRBJ2-3; 9 bases are shared with TRBD2. The V gene end was trimmed by 0 bases and the J gene end by 2 bases; junction bases not matched to a gene: 6. The V gene's germline CDR1 is SGHAT and CDR2 FQNNGV. CDR3 length: 17 residues. CDR3 coding DNA: TGTGCCAGCAGCTTAGATCCGAGACTAGCGGTCACAGATACGCAGTATTTT. Translation gives CASSLDPRLAVTDTQYF.

The chain joins TRBV7-9 to TRBJ2-3; a weak D match, TRBD1 (6 bases). The CDR3 spans 17 residues. From germline, CDR1 is SEHNR and CDR2 FQNEAQ (reference sequence). V was shortened by 0 bases and J by 4 bases, with 17 bases between the two germline ends. The CDR3 loop reads CASSLAVRGRGPDTQYF. Written as DNA, the CDR3 is TGTGCCAGCAGCTTAGCAGTCAGGGGCCGTGGCCCAGATACGCAGTATTTT.

This chain joins TRBV14 and TRBJ2-1; 11 positions match TRBD2. CDR3 length: 18 residues. The germline V gene encodes CDR1 SGHDN and CDR2 FVKESK. Trimming took 1 base from V and 2 from J; bases not matched to a gene: 7. The CDR3 protein is CASSQGPLAGDPYNEQFF. The CDR3 DNA sequence: TGTGCCAGCAGCCAAGGGCCACTAGCGGGAGATCCCTACAATGAGCAGTTCTTC. The variable domain in full, with the rest retrieved from reference TRBV14 and TRBJ2-1, is EAGVTQFPSHSVIEKGQTVTLRCDPISGHDNLYWYRRVMGKEIKFLLHFVKESKQDESGMPNNRFLAERTGGTYSTLKVQPAELEDSGVYFCASSQGPLAGDPYNEQFFGPGTRLTVL.

The J gene is TRBJ1-2, the V gene TRBV11-1, with TRBD1 identical over 8 bases. CDR1 is SGHAT, CDR2 FQDESV, per germline (reference sequence). J gave up 4 bases and V 2 bases, and 12 bases lay outside the gene matches. This CDR3 is 17 amino acids long. The CDR3 protein is CASSLTHVAGGIYGYTF. The CDR3 DNA reads as TGTGCCAGCAGCTTAACCCATGTGGCAGGGGGCATCTATGGCTACACCTTC.

J is TRBJ2-1 and V is TRBV5-6; 13 bases match TRBD2. Germline CDR1 and CDR2: SGHDT and YYEEEE. This CDR3 region has 12 residues. V lost 4 bases and J lost 15; bases outside the gene matches: 4. The CDR3 DNA sequence: TGTGCCAGCAGCAAACTAGCGGGAGGGCTGTTCTTC. This codes for CASSKLAGGLFF.